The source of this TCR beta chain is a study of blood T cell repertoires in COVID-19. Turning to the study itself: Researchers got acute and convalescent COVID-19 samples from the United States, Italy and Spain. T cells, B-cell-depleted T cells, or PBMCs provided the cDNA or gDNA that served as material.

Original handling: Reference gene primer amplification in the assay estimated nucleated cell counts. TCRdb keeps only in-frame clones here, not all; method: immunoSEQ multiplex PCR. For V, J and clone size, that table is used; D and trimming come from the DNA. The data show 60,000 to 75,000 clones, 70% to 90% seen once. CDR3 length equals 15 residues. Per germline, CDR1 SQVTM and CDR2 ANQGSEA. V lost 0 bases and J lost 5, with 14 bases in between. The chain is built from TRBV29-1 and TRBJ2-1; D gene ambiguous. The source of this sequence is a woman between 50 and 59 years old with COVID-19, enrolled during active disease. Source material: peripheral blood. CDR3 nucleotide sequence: TGCAGCGTTGAAGATTTTCGAAAGCAAAACAATGAGCAGTTCTTC. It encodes CSVEDFRKQNNEQFF.